This record concerns one T cell receptor (beta chain) sequence. Its cognate antigen is unknown. Germline CDR1 and CDR2: SGHDN and FVKESK. The CDR3 loop spans 15 amino acids. Trimming cost V 3 bases and J 4 bases, with 10 bases left between them. Despite likely unrecorded immune exposures, the donors were nominally healthy at the time of sampling. The sample belongs to a study of cytomegalovirus exposure and HLA in healthy donors. The study ran its PCR with 60 Vbeta and 13 Jbeta primers. Data came from immunoSEQ multiplex PCR; TCRdb stores just in-frame clones and leaves some out. Of some 130,000 clones listed, roughly two thirds are singletons. Study-wide results and limits: The study designated fewer than 200 TCR beta chains cytomegalovirus-associated. In a later analysis, at a false discovery rate of 0.05, about 16,000 TCR beta sequences matched HLA alleles. Likely technical artifact: a cluster of highly shared sequence variants.

What was sequenced was PBMCs. The sequence was obtained from a man aged 25 to 40 in good health and CMV-seropositive. V usage is TRBV14 and J usage is TRBJ2-6, with D possibly TRBD1 on 6 matching bases. The CDR3 loop is CASSQGAAGANVLTF. CDR3 DNA: TGTGCCAGCAGCCAGGGGGCAGCCGGGGCCAACGTCCTGACTTTC.